The 18 T cell receptor beta chains reported below all come from one sample, sequenced in a study of OX40 agonist ivuxolimab in advanced cancers. Library preparation was by the immunoSEQ multiplex PCR assay. What TCRdb holds here is the immuneACCESS table cut down to in-frame rearrangements. Part of the clones is not present; checked against another copy, under half of the missing clones reflect an unresolved V gene, and the others are unexplained. In all, the sample holds 85,000 to 100,000 clones, and roughly 95% of those were seen once. The top ten hold around 0.18% of the sample. The sample consisted of CD4+ or CD8+ T cells sorted from blood, taken in a trial of the OX40 agonist ivuxolimab. The receptors were gathered from an adult with an advanced solid tumor such as melanoma, head and neck, liver or kidney cancer.

The table lists this clone with a count of one. The rearrangement joins TRBV7-2 to TRBJ2-7; TRBD2 matches at 12 bases. Germline V gene data show CDR1 as SGHTA and CDR2 as FQGNSA. J lost 7 bases, V lost 3 bases, and 10 bases had no gene match. This CDR3 spans 16 amino acids. CDR3: CASSFLMTSGSGEQYF. The CDR3 bases are TGTGCCAGCAGCTTTCTGATGACTAGCGGGAGTGGGGAGCAGTACTTC.

This chain connects TRBV10-2 to TRBJ1-6; D might be TRBD1 (5 bases). Trimming stripped 3 bases from V and 6 bases from J, with 9 bases between. This CDR3 spans 14 amino acids. Germline-derived CDR1 and CDR2 are WSHSY and SAAADI. The CDR3: CASSDRAPNSPLHF. CDR3 in DNA: TGCGCCAGCAGTGACAGGGCCCCTAATTCACCCCTCCACTTT.

This rearrangement joins TRBV7-2 to TRBJ1-1; perhaps TRBD1 as D (5 bases). CDR1 and CDR2 from the germline V gene are SGHTA and FQGNSA. The CDR3 has 14 residues. V was cut by 6 bases and J by 0 bases, with 11 bases left in between. CDR3 protein: CASSKTDMNTEAFF. DNA for the CDR3: TGTGCCAGCAGTAAGACAGACATGAACACTGAAGCTTTCTTT.

This clone has just one count. The gene calls are TRBV29-1 and TRBJ1-1, with D perhaps TRBD1 (5 bases). The V end was cut by 2 bases, the J end by 5 bases, with 9 bases between. Germline V gives CDR1 SQVTM, CDR2 ANQGSEA. The CDR3 runs to 12 residues. Here the CDR3 DNA reads TGCAGCGTTGAACAGGGAGGGACTGAAGCTTTCTTT. This codes for CSVEQGGTEAFF.

V usage is TRBV27 and J usage is TRBJ1-3, with D unclear. The CDR3 spans 13 residues. The V gene lost 4 bases and the J gene lost 4 bases, with 8 bases spanning the gap. In germline, CDR1 is MNHEY, CDR2 SMNVEV (reference sequence). The DNA for the CDR3 is TGTGCCAGCAGTTCTCTCGCAGGAAACACCATATATTTT. It translates to CASSSLAGNTIYF.

The rearrangement links TRBV9 to TRBJ1-1; D perhaps matches TRBD1 (5 bases). CDR1 is SGDLS and CDR2 is YYNGEE in the germline V gene. Trimming removed 8 bases at V and 8 bases at J, with 16 bases between. The CDR3 has 12 amino acids. In DNA, the CDR3 is TGTGCCAGTCAGGGTCACGGGGCCGAAGCTTTCTTT. Protein: CASQGHGAEAFF.

The chain combines TRBV19 with TRBJ2-3; tentatively, D is TRBD1 or TRBD2 (5 bases each). The CDR3 has 14 residues. V was shortened by 5 bases and J by 2 bases, with 11 bases between the two germline ends. In germline, CDR1 is LNHDA, CDR2 SQIVND (reference sequence). CDR3 in amino acids: CASSRDRATDTQYF. In DNA form, the CDR3 reads TGTGCCAGTAGTCGGGACCGAGCCACAGATACGCAGTATTTT.

The genes are TRBV19 and TRBJ1-1; D may be TRBD1 (5 bases). This CDR3 contains 13 residues. V was cut by 8 bases and J by 6 bases, with 16 bases left in between. The germline V gene encodes CDR1 LNHDA and CDR2 SQIVND (reference sequence). CDR3 DNA sequence: TGTGCCAGTTACCCCGAACGGGGGGCTGAAGCTTTCTTT. Amino acids: CASYPERGAEAFF.

CDR3 sequence (DNA): TGTGCCAGCAGCTCTCAGGGGGCGCGCAGTTCACCCCTCCACTTT. This encodes CASSSQGARSSPLHF. The rearrangement links TRBV6-6 to TRBJ1-6; the match to TRBD1 covers 8 bases. This CDR3 spans 15 amino acids. Trimming cost V 6 bases and J 9 bases; bases outside gene matches: 10. Germline V gives CDR1 MNHNY, CDR2 SVGAGI (reference sequence).

The chain is built from TRBV4-3 and TRBJ2-1, with 7 bases matching TRBD2. The CDR3 totals 16 residues. Germline V gene sequence: CDR1 LGHNA, CDR2 YSLEER. Losses at the gene ends were 4 bases for V and 0 bases for J; bases not matched to a gene: 6. CDR3 coding DNA: TGCGCCAGCAGCCGGAGAGCGGGAAGCTCCTACAATGAGCAGTTCTTC. Translation gives CASSRRAGSSYNEQFF.

V is TRBV11-3 and J is TRBJ2-7; D unresolved. Trimming removed 9 bases at V and 0 bases at J, with 15 bases between. The CDR3 is made up of 14 amino acids. CDR1 and CDR2 from the germline V gene are SGHNT and YENEEA. The CDR3 here is CARTRYLPSYEQYF. For the CDR3, the DNA is TGTGCCAGAACCCGATACCTCCCCTCCTACGAGCAGTACTTC. The full variable domain, with the rest looked up from reference TRBV11-3 and TRBJ2-7, is EAGVVQSPRYKIIEKKQPVAFWCNPISGHNTLYWYLQNLGQGPELLIRYENEEAVDDSQLPKDRFSAERLKGVDSTLKIQPAELGDSAVYLCARTRYLPSYEQYFGPGTRLTVT.

This chain joins TRBV5-1 and TRBJ2-1; tentative D call: TRBD2 (6 bases). The CDR3 is made up of 16 amino acids. Germline V gives CDR1 SGHRS, CDR2 YFSETQ. Trimming pared 4 bases from V and 0 bases from J, leaving 14 bases between. This CDR3 is CASSPGGGASYNEQFF. CDR3 DNA sequence: TGCGCCAGCAGCCCGGGCGGCGGGGCCTCCTACAATGAGCAGTTCTTC.

This sequence joins TRBV6-5 and TRBJ2-7; 8 bases match TRBD2. This CDR3 contains 15 residues. After removal of 7 bases from V and 3 bases from J, the junction contained 11 bases not matched to a gene. CDR1 MNHEY and CDR2 SVGAGI come from the germline V gene. CDR3 sequence reads: CASTRSGGDLYEQYF. The CDR3 bases are TGTGCCAGCACCAGGTCGGGAGGGGACCTCTACGAGCAGTACTTC.

This clone appeared once. The chain employs TRBV10-3 and TRBJ2-1; 9 nucleotides agree with TRBD1. CDR1 is ENHRY and CDR2 is SYGVKD in the germline V gene. The CDR3 runs to 14 residues. J gave up 7 bases and V 2 bases, and 3 bases lay outside the gene matches. CDR3 sequence: CAISERGQGNEQFF. The DNA of the CDR3 is TGTGCCATCAGTGAGAGGGGACAGGGTAATGAGCAGTTCTTC.

The genes are TRBV19 and TRBJ1-5, with 8 bases aligning to TRBD1. The trim removed 3 bases at V and 2 bases at J, leaving 0 bases unmatched. The V gene's germline CDR1 is LNHDA and CDR2 SQIVND (reference sequence). This CDR3 has 14 residues. In DNA form, the CDR3 reads TGTGCCAGTAGTATGGACAGGGGCAATCAGCCCCAGCATTTT. It translates to CASSMDRGNQPQHF.

The chain carries TRBV19 and TRBJ1-1; TRBD1 matches 10 bases. Per the germline V gene, CDR1 is LNHDA and CDR2 is SQIVND (reference sequence). The CDR3 totals 14 residues. V dropped 3 bases and J dropped 5; count of bases not matched to a gene: 3. The CDR3 loop reads CASSMWGQGTEAFF. The CDR3 nucleotides read TGTGCCAGTAGTATGTGGGGACAGGGGACTGAAGCTTTCTTT.

The V call is TRBV5-1, the J call TRBJ1-2; D not resolved. The CDR3 sequence is 14 residues long. Germline V gene lookup returns CDR1 SGHRS and CDR2 YFSETQ. V was cut by 0 bases and J by 3 bases, with 9 bases left in between. Here the CDR3 DNA reads TGCGCCAGCAGCTTGGGAGAAGGCTACTATGGCTACACCTTC. Amino acid sequence: CASSLGEGYYGYTF.

V usage is TRBV28 and J usage is TRBJ1-1, with D possibly TRBD1 on 6 matching bases. This CDR3 region has 14 residues. The ends were cut back, 8 bases at V and 1 base at J, with 14 bases in the middle. Germline V gives CDR1 MDHEN, CDR2 SYDVKM. The CDR3 protein is CASGPHRANTEAFF. The DNA of the CDR3 is TGTGCCAGCGGGCCCCACAGGGCGAACACTGAAGCTTTCTTT.